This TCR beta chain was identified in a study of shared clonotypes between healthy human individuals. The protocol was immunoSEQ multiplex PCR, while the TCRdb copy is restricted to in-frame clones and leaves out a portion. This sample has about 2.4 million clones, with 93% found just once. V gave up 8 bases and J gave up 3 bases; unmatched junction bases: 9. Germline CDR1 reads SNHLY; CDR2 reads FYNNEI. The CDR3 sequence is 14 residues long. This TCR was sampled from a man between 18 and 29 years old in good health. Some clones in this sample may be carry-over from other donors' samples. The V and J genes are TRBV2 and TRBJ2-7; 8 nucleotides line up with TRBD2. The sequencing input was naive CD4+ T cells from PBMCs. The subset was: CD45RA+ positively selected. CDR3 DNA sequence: TGTGCCAGCTCAGGGATTAGCGGGAACTACGAGCAGTACTTC. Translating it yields CASSGISGNYEQYF.